This T cell receptor beta chain is from a study of T cells in Graves' hyperthyroidism and ophthalmopathy. Study-level results: Ophthalmopathy onset followed model prediction by a median roughly six months. Separating ophthalmopathy from stable hyperthyroidism was achieved by a 13 V-J model.

This clonotype was found once. Its antigen is not identified. The conserved closing phenylalanine or tryptophan is absent in this CDR3, likely reflecting a read error. From RNA transcripts, TCR beta CDR3 regions were amplified. Primed by the HTBI set, a first-round RT-PCR was run on the TCR CDR3. TCRdb called the multiplex PCR reads again in MiXCR, with one record for every CDR3 protein. The sample carries some 650,000 distinct CDR3 sequences, approximately 15% recorded once. The CDR3 extends over 13 amino acids. CDR1 is SQVTM, CDR2 ANQGSEA, per germline. V lost 8 bases, J lost 3 bases, and 9 bases stayed unmatched.

The chain employs TRBV29-1 and TRBJ1-1; 7 bases match TRBD1. The TCR comes from a middle-aged woman with Graves' ophthalmopathy. The sequenced sample was blood. As DNA, the CDR3 is TGCAGCTCCTTGGGGGACAGTTACACTGAAGCTTTCCTT. It is translated as CSSLGDSYTEAFL.